This record looks at one T cell receptor beta chain sequence and its context. V was clipped by 0 bases and J by 3 bases, with 12 bases between them. Germline V CDR1 and CDR2: SGDLS, YYNGEE. The length of the CDR3 is 15 residues. These data come from a study of technical replicates of blood from four donors. TCRdb's copy holds only in-frame clones and misses some; the assay was immunoSEQ multiplex PCR. This repertoire shows fewer than 80,000 clones, 65% to 90% found once; its top ten account for 4.5% to 6%. This receptor was taken from a human donor in good health. Some clones in this sample may be carry-over from other donors' samples. The rearrangement joins TRBV9 to TRBJ1-1; possibly TRBD1 for D (6 bases). Sequencing input: PBMCs. The CDR3 sequence is CASSVDDGTYTEAFF. Here the CDR3 DNA reads TGTGCCAGCAGCGTAGACGACGGGACATACACTGAAGCTTTCTTT.